The entry below describes one T cell receptor beta chain. The entry originates in a study of identical twins. TCRdb processed the 5' RACE reads anew with MiXCR; each CDR3 protein has one entry. The table records some 1,600,000 distinct CDR3 sequences, about 31% of them present only once. The TCR was taken from a newborn girl in good health. Sequenced input: cord blood.

The CDR3 DNA follows: TGTGCCAGCAGCCCCCCCCACGGGAAGGTCCACGAGCAGTACTTC. Its translation is CASSPPHGKVHEQYF. The chain carries TRBV13 and TRBJ2-7; tentatively, D is TRBD2 (5 bases). This CDR3 is 15 amino acids long. Between the trimmed V and J ends, which lost 5 bases and 5 bases, there was a span of 19 bases. The germline CDR1 and CDR2 sequences are PRHDT and FYEKMQ (reference sequence).